The 6 T cell receptor beta chains below were found in one sample sequenced in a study of neurological immune-mediated disorders. Via MiXCR, TCRdb re-called the 5' RACE reads, giving one row per CDR3 protein. The top ten hold around 6.8% of the sample, which has tens of thousands of distinct CDR3 sequences, less than 15% seen once. Sequences were obtained from PBMCs. The receptor source for this set is a woman aged 50 to 60 in good health.

This clonotype was observed many times. This chain connects TRBV5-1 to TRBJ2-3; 11 bases map to TRBD2. Unmatched junction bases numbered 12, after V lost 0 bases and J lost 3 bases. The CDR3 is 19 amino acids. Germline V gives CDR1 SGHRS, CDR2 YFSETQ. This CDR3 is CASSLAEASGRMRTDTQYF. The CDR3 region has the DNA TGCGCCAGCAGCTTGGCCGAGGCTAGCGGGAGGATGCGGACAGATACGCAGTATTTT.

This clonotype was picked up many times. The chain employs TRBV5-1 and TRBJ2-1, with 16 positions matching TRBD2. The CDR3 is made up of 16 amino acids. The germline CDR1 and CDR2 sequences are SGHRS and YFSETQ. The ends lost 4 bases at V and 9 bases at J; junction bases unmatched: 7. In DNA, the CDR3 is TGCGCCAGCAGCCTGGGACTAGCGGGGGGGCCGGGTGAGCAGTTCTTC. The encoded protein is CASSLGLAGGPGEQFF.

This clonotype occurred many times. The chain carries TRBV7-2 and TRBJ2-3; possible D gene TRBD2, 6 bases. Germline lookup yields CDR1 SGHTA and CDR2 FQGNSA. This CDR3 has 17 amino acids. V gave up 3 bases and J gave up 2 bases, with 18 bases separating them. CDR3 region: CASSFSLYERVTDTQYF. In DNA form, the CDR3 reads TGTGCCAGCAGCTTCAGCCTCTATGAGCGGGTCACAGATACGCAGTATTTT.

This clonotype occurred once. Germline is not matched at one junction end, which may reflect a read error. The chain carries TRBV4-2 and TRBJ2-5; 12 nucleotides agree with TRBD2. CDR3 length equals 19 residues. Germline CDR1 reads LGHNA; CDR2 reads YNFKEQ. In DNA, the CDR3 is TGTGCCAACAGCCAAGATGGGGCGACTAGCGGGAGAGAGCTAGAGACCCAGTACTTC. This encodes CANSQDGATSGRELETQYF.

This clonotype was seen ten or more times. The rearrangement uses TRBV14 and TRBJ2-2; TRBD1 might be the D (6 bases). This CDR3 has 16 residues. Germline assignment: CDR1 SGHDN and CDR2 FVKESK. V gave up 4 bases and J gave up 1 base, with 13 bases separating them. CDR3 bases: TGTGCCAGCAGCCGGACAGTGGAACTGAACACCGGGGAGCTGTTTTTT. This encodes CASSRTVELNTGELFF.

In this sample, this clonotype turned up a few times. V usage is TRBV6-1 and J usage is TRBJ1-2; D gene unclear. V lost 1 base and J 8 bases, leaving 20 bases between the germline ends. The CDR3 has 16 amino acids. Germline V CDR1 and CDR2: MNHNS, SASEGT. In DNA form, the CDR3 reads TGTGCCAGCAGTGAAGGGGCCGGTCGCCGGATGGGGGGCTACACCTTC. It encodes CASSEGAGRRMGGYTF.